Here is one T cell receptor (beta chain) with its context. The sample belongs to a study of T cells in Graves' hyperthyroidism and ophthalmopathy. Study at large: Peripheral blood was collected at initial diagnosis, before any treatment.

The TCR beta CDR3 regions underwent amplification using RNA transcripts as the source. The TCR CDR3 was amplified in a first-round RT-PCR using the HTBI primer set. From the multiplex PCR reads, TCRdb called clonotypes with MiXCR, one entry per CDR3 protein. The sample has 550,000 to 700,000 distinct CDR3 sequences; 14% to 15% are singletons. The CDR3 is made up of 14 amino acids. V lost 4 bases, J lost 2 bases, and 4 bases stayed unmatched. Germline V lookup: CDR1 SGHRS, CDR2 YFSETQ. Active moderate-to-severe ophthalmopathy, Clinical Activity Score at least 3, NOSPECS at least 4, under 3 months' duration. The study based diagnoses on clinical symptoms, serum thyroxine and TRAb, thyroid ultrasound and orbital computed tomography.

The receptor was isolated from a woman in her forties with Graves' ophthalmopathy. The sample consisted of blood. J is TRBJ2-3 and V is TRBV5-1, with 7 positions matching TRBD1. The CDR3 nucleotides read TGCGCCAGCAGCACGGGGACAGCCACAGATACGCAGTATTTT. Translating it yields CASSTGTATDTQYF.